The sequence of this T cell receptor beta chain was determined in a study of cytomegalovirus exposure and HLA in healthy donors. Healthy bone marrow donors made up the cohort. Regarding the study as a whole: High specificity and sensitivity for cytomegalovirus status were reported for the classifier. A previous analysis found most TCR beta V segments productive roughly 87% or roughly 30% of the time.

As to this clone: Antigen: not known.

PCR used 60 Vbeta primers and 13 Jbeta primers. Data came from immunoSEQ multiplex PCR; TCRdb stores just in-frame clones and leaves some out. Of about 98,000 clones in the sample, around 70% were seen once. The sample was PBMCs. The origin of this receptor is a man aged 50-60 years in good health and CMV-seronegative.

The CDR3 loop is CASSLSGSLDTQYF. The CDR3 bases are TGTGCCAGCAGTCTTAGCGGTTCCTTAGATACGCAGTATTTT. The V gene is TRBV2, the J gene TRBJ2-3; maybe TRBD2 (6 bases). Trimming removed 5 bases from V and 5 bases from J, with 14 bases in between. This CDR3 spans 14 amino acids. CDR1 and CDR2 (germline): SNHLY, FYNNEI.